The present entry profiles one TCR beta chain with its context. Antigen: not known. Germline CDR1 and CDR2: MGHRA and YSYEKL. The CDR3 loop spans 14 amino acids. Trimming pared 4 bases from V and 0 bases from J, leaving 10 bases between. The data originate from a study of shared clonotypes between healthy human individuals. Study-level findings and limits: Clonotypes which were not shared had lower generation probabilities than clonotypes that all four donors shared. Clonotype sharing among the donors was expected to vary with sequencing depth.

This was a deep-level run. Assay: immunoSEQ multiplex PCR; the TCRdb copy retains only in-frame clones and omits some. Of about 530,000 clones in the sample, about 96% were seen once. Only Caucasian adults living in Nashville, Tennessee made up the donor group. The chain recombines TRBV4-1 with TRBJ2-7; no clear D gene. Sequenced: naive CD4+ T cells sorted from blood. Subset specified: CD45RA+ positively selected. This clonotype originated in a woman aged 25 to 39 in good health. The CDR3 DNA follows: TGCGCCAGCAGCCGAGAAAGCGTCTCCTACGAGCAGTACTTC. Its translation is CASSRESVSYEQYF.